This T cell receptor beta chain was sequenced for a study of human T cells and chemical hapten exposure. The study, taken as a whole, reports: Sensitizing with DPC caused no change in TCRs above 1 in 1000 frequency.

There are many counts of this clonotype. What it binds is unknown. CDR3 length equals 14 residues. Germline loops: CDR1 SEHNR, CDR2 FQNEAQ (reference sequence). The V end was cut by 2 bases, the J end by 4 bases, with 10 bases between. As to time point: patch test 2, 6 weeks after DPC sensitization. Documented treatment: therapeutic diphenylcyclopropenone sensitization with weekly scalp DPC. The donor pool consisted of alopecia patients aged 18 to 70 years, considered suitable for DPC. In the source study's methods: From approximately 21,000 to 630,000 TCRs were found per sample, with a median of about 100,000. Each CDR3 protein is one row after TCRdb ran MiXCR on the RACE reads. Here the V and J calls rest on TCRdb's processing, not on the authors' analysis. The sample records 100,000 or so distinct CDR3 sequences, around 10% being singletons.

Sequencing was performed on whole blood, taken in connection with sensitization to the hapten diphenylcyclopropenone (DPC). The clonotype was recovered from a man aged 40-50 years with alopecia areata. Some clones in this sample may be carry-over from other donors' samples. V is TRBV7-9 and J is TRBJ2-3; either TRBD1 or TRBD2 may supply D (5 bases each). CDR3 region: CASSLRDAPDTQYF. For the CDR3, the DNA is TGTGCCAGCAGCTTAAGGGACGCGCCAGATACGCAGTATTTT.